Listed below are T cell receptor beta chains from one sample, sequenced in a study of T-cell memory formation after mild COVID-19. TCRdb re-derived calls from the 5' RACE reads in MiXCR, one entry per CDR3 protein. The data contain roughly 410,000 distinct CDR3 sequences, roughly 26% of them singletons. The specimen sequenced was PBMCs or a T cell subset sorted from them (not recorded which). These receptors were taken from an adult woman who had mild COVID-19 (a few samples of this study predate the infection). Cell type and time point are not known. The CDR3 runs from the conserved cysteine through the conserved F or W. D genes are given only for firm matches. Not every row has a clone size; where given, it reads once, few, many or a size class.

clone_size	d_call	v_call	j_call	cdr3_nt	cdr3_aa
-	-	TRBV7-2	TRBJ2-4	TGTGCCAGCAGCACCTCCATGGGGAACATTCAGTACTTC	CASSTSMGNIQYF
-	-	TRBV9	TRBJ2-7	TGTGCCAGCAGCCCTAGAGTAGGGGATGGCGAGCAGTACTTC	CASSPRVGDGEQYF
few	TRBD2	TRBV4-3	TRBJ2-3	TGCGCCAGCAGCCGATCTAGCGGGAGCACAGATACGCAGTATTTT	CASSRSSGSTDTQYF
-	-	TRBV4-1	TRBJ2-7	TGCGCCAGCAGCCAAACCCCGCCCGGGGGTCGCTCCTACGAGCAGTACTTC	CASSQTPPGGRSYEQYF
few	TRBD1	TRBV15	TRBJ2-5	TGTGCCACCTCCCGACAGGGCGGTTCGGCAGAGACCCAGTACTTC	CATSRQGGSAETQYF
-	TRBD1	TRBV12-3/TRBV12-4	TRBJ1-5	TGTGCCAGCAGGAAGGGGGCTCCGAGCAATCAGCCCCAGCATTTT	CASRKGAPSNQPQHF
-	TRBD1	TRBV4-2	TRBJ2-7	TGTGCCAGCAGCCAAGACGGGACAGGGGGCTCCTACGAGCAGTACTTC	CASSQDGTGGSYEQYF
-	-	TRBV20-1	TRBJ2-1	TGCAGTGCTAGAGTACCCCTAGCAAATGAGCAGTTCTTC	CSARVPLANEQFF
-	TRBD2	TRBV3-1	TRBJ2-3	TGTGCCAGCAGCCCCAGCGGGAACGGGGCTGATACGCAGTATTTT	CASSPSGNGADTQYF
-	TRBD2	TRBV7-8	TRBJ2-3	TGTGCCAGCATCCCCCGGAGCGGGAGTTGGGATACGCAGTATTTT	CASIPRSGSWDTQYF
few	-	TRBV12-3/TRBV12-4	TRBJ2-1	TGTGCCAGCAGTAGCACAGTATTGGGCTCCTACAATGAGCAGTTCTTC	CASSSTVLGSYNEQFF
few	TRBD2	TRBV7-8	TRBJ2-7	TGTGCCAGCAGTTTAGAGGCAGCGGGGGGCCGCAACGAGCAGTACTTC	CASSLEAAGGRNEQYF
few	TRBD1	TRBV6-4	TRBJ2-1	TGTGCCAGCAGTGACAAGCCAGGGGGCGCCCACAATGAGCAGTTCTTC	CASSDKPGGAHNEQFF
few	-	TRBV20-1	TRBJ2-3	TGCAGTGCTAGCCCTGGCACAGGGAGGAGGGATACGCAGTATTTT	CSASPGTGRRDTQYF
-	-	TRBV6-6	TRBJ1-2	TGTGCCAGCAGTTACGAAACAGGGTGGGAGGATGGCTACACCTTC	CASSYETGWEDGYTF
few	-	TRBV20-1	TRBJ1-1	TGCAGTGCGAGAGGACCGAACACTGAAGCTTTCTTT	CSARGPNTEAFF
few	TRBD2	TRBV24-1	TRBJ2-1	TGTGCCACCAGCCTAGCGGGAGGCCACAATGAGCAGTTCTTC	CATSLAGGHNEQFF
-	TRBD2	TRBV7-9	TRBJ2-7	TGTGCCAGCAGCTTGCGAACTAGCGGCACCTACGAGCAGTACTTC	CASSLRTSGTYEQYF
-	TRBD1	TRBV18	TRBJ2-3	TGTGCCAGCTCACCGCGGACAGGGGAAGATACGCAGTATTTT	CASSPRTGEDTQYF
-	TRBD2	TRBV3-1	TRBJ2-7	TGTGCCAGCAGCCAAGATACACTAGCGGGTATCTACGAGCAGTACTTC	CASSQDTLAGIYEQYF
few	-	TRBV29-1	TRBJ1-2	TGCAGCGTTCGGGTCCCCGGCGGCTATGGCTACACCTTC	CSVRVPGGYGYTF
-	-	TRBV7-8	TRBJ1-1	TGTGCCAGCAGCTTCTCAGGGTTTACGACTGAAGCTTTCTTT	CASSFSGFTTEAFF
-	-	TRBV20-1	TRBJ1-2	TGCAGTGCTAGGACTCTGGGGGGCTACACCTTC	CSARTLGGYTF
-	-	TRBV7-6	TRBJ2-1	TGTGCCAGCAGGGACGGCGACAGAACCTACAATGAGCAGTTCTTC	CASRDGDRTYNEQFF
few	-	TRBV7-3	TRBJ2-1	TGTGTCAGCAGCCCAAGGACTTCAGGCGAGCAGTTCTTC	CVSSPRTSGEQFF
many	TRBD1	TRBV12-3/TRBV12-4	TRBJ2-4	TGTGCCAGCAGTCCCCGGACAGGGGAGAACATTCAGTACTTC	CASSPRTGENIQYF
few	-	TRBV5-1	TRBJ2-1	TGCGCCAGCAGCTTGACAGCCGGGACTGCCTCTCAAAACAATGAGCAGTTCTTC	CASSLTAGTASQNNEQFF
few	-	TRBV19	TRBJ2-1	TGTGCCAGTAGTATGGGAATCTTTAGAGGGAACCACAATGAGCAGTTCTTC	CASSMGIFRGNHNEQFF
-	-	TRBV27	TRBJ2-1	TGTGCCAGCAGTTTAGATAAGGGGTTAGGCTACAATGAGCAGTTCTTC	CASSLDKGLGYNEQFF
many	TRBD2	TRBV23-1	TRBJ2-3	TGCGCCAGCAGTCCGCGGGGGTTTTGGCGCACAGATACGCAGTATTTT	CASSPRGFWRTDTQYF
few	TRBD1	TRBV7-2	TRBJ2-1	TGTGCCAGCAGCATGGACAGGGACTTTTGGCAATTCTTC	CASSMDRDFWQFF
-	-	TRBV11-2	TRBJ2-3	TGTGCCAGCAGCCGCCTCATGGGAGAGTGGACAGATACGCAGTATTTT	CASSRLMGEWTDTQYF
-	-	TRBV3-1	TRBJ1-1	TGTGCCAGCAGCCCTCCGGGTACTATGAACACTGAAGCTTTCTTT	CASSPPGTMNTEAFF
-	-	TRBV24-1	TRBJ1-5	TGTGCCACCAGTGATTTATGGGAGGACCAGCCCCAGCATTTT	CATSDLWEDQPQHF
-	TRBD2	TRBV4-3	TRBJ2-1	TGCGCCAGCAGCCAAGGTGGCGGGAGGGCCCCCTACAATGAGCAGTTCTTC	CASSQGGGRAPYNEQFF
few	-	TRBV6-2/TRBV6-3	TRBJ1-1	TGTGCCAGCAATCGGCGGGGGAACACTGAAGCTTTCTTT	CASNRRGNTEAFF
-	-	TRBV29-1	TRBJ1-2	TGCAGCGCCGTGAGGGGGAGAGGCTACACCTTC	CSAVRGRGYTF
once	-	TRBV12-3/TRBV12-4	TRBJ2-5	TGTGCCAGCAGTTCAACCGCAATCTTCGAGACCCAGTACTTC	CASSSTAIFETQYF
-	TRBD1	TRBV27	TRBJ1-2	TGTGCCAGCAGTTCGGGGACAGGGGAGGCCGGGTGGGGCTACACCTTC	CASSSGTGEAGWGYTF
few	-	TRBV12-3/TRBV12-4	TRBJ1-5	TGTGCCAGCAGTTTAGAGGGGCAAAGTTTCGATCAGCCCCAGCATTTT	CASSLEGQSFDQPQHF
many	-	TRBV7-2	TRBJ2-2	TGTGCCAGCAGCTTACCGTCGTTCCCCTACACCGGGGAGCTGTTTTTT	CASSLPSFPYTGELFF
few	-	TRBV15	TRBJ2-3	TGTGCCACCAGCAGCCGGAAAAGCACAGATACGCAGTATTTT	CATSSRKSTDTQYF
-	-	TRBV12-3/TRBV12-4	TRBJ1-1	TGTGCCAGCAGGCTCACAGCGGAAGCTTTCTTT	CASRLTAEAFF
-	-	TRBV12-3/TRBV12-4	TRBJ2-4	TGTGCCAGCACCCAAGGGGACATTCAGTACTTC	CASTQGDIQYF
once	-	TRBV30	TRBJ1-2	TGTGCCTGGAGTGTACGGAGGGACAATGGCTACACCTTC	CAWSVRRDNGYTF
-	-	TRBV27	TRBJ1-2	TGTGCCAGCAGTCCGAGGGTGGGGGGCGCCTATGGCTACACCTTC	CASSPRVGGAYGYTF
-	-	TRBV12-3/TRBV12-4	TRBJ2-7	TGTGCCAGCAGTTTCGAGGGGGGGAACTCCTACGAGCAGTACTTC	CASSFEGGNSYEQYF
-	-	TRBV12-3/TRBV12-4	TRBJ2-2	TGTGCCAGCAGTTTCGTGGTCCTGTTGGGCGGGAAAACCGGGGAGCTGTTTTTT	CASSFVVLLGGKTGELFF
few	TRBD1	TRBV19	TRBJ2-7	TGTGCCAGTAGTATAGGGGACAGGGAGTCTTACGAGCAGTACTTC	CASSIGDRESYEQYF
few	TRBD2	TRBV15	TRBJ2-3	TGTGCCACCGCATCCTACCCTCGGACTAGTCCCGATGGAGATACGCAGTATTTT	CATASYPRTSPDGDTQYF
-	-	TRBV10-3	TRBJ1-2	TGTGCCATCAGTGAGTCGTGGGATGGCTACACCTTC	CAISESWDGYTF
-	-	TRBV12-3/TRBV12-4	TRBJ2-1	TGTGCCAGCGAATTGGCGGATTACAATGAGCAGTTCTTC	CASELADYNEQFF
many	-	TRBV12-3/TRBV12-4	TRBJ1-2	TGTGCCAGCAGTTTGCGGGAAAACTATGGCTACACCTTC	CASSLRENYGYTF
-	-	TRBV24-1	TRBJ2-6	TGTGCCACCAGTGATCAGGTCCTAAGCTCTGGGGCCAACGTCCTGACTTTC	CATSDQVLSSGANVLTF
-	TRBD1	TRBV30	TRBJ2-3	TGTGCCTGGCTAGACAGGGTGGCAGATACGCAGTATTTT	CAWLDRVADTQYF